This TCR beta chain was obtained from a study of T cells in Graves' hyperthyroidism and ophthalmopathy. On the study more broadly: Peripheral blood collection took place at initial diagnosis, before any treatment.

Researchers amplified the TCR beta CDR3 regions from RNA transcripts. HTBI primers were used for first-round RT-PCR of the TCR CDR3. One entry per CDR3 protein, called by TCRdb with MiXCR from the multiplex PCR reads. Among some 500,000 distinct CDR3 sequences, around 15% were seen once, and the ten largest hold 15% to 20%. Whole-study results and caveats: Also found in blood were most expanded thyroid clonotypes above 0.001.

With 8 bases removed from V and 5 bases from J, the gap between germline ends came to 15 bases. From germline, CDR1 is MNHEY and CDR2 SVGEGT. The CDR3 runs 13 residues. The sample holds many counts of this clonotype. Antigen unknown. Graves' hyperthyroidism was deemed stable given no ophthalmopathy progression within 18 months. Not enrolled were patients with uncontrolled infection, other autoimmune disease, pregnancy or lactation. The sample taken for sequencing was blood. This receptor was obtained from a young woman with Graves' hyperthyroidism. V gene TRBV6-2 or TRBV6-3 combines with J gene TRBJ1-1, with unresolved D. The CDR3 DNA follows: TGTGCCAGCGAGGGCCCTCTAGGGACTGAAGCTTTCTTT. It yields the protein CASEGPLGTEAFF.